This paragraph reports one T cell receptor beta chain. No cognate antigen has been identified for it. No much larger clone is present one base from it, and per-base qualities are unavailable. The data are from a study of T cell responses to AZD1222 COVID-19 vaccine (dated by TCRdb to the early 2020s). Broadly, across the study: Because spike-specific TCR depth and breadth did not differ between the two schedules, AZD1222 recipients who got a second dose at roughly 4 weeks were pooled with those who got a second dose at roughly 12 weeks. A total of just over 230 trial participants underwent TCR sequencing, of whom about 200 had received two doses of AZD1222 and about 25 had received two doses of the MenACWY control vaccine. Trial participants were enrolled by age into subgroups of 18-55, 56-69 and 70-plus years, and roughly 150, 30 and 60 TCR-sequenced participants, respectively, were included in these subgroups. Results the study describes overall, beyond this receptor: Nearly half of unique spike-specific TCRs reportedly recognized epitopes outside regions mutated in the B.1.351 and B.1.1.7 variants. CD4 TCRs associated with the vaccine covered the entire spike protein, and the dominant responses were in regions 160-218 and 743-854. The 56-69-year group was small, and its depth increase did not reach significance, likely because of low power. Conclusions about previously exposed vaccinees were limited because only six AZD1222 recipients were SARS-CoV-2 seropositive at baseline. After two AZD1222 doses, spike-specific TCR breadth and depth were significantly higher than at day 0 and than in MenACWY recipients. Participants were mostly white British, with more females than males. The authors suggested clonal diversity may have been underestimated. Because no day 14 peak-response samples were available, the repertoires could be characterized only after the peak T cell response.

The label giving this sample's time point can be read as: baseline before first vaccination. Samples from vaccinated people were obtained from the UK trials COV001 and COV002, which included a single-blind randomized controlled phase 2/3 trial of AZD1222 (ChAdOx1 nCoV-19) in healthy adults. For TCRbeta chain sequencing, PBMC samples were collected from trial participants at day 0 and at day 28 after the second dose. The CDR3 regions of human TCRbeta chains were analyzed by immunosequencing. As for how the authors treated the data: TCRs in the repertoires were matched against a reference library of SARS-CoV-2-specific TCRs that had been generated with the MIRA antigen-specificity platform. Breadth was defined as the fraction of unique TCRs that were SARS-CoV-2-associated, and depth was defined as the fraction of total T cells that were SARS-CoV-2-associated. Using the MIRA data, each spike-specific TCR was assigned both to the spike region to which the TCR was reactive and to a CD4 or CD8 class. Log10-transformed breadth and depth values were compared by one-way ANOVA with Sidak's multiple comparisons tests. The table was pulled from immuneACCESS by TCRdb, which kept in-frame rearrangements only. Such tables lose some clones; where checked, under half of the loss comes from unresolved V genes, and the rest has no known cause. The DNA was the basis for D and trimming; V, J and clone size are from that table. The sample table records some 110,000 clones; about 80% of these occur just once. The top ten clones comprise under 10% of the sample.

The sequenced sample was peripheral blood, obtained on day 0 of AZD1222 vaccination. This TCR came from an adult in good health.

The nucleotides read TGCGCCAGCAGCTTAAGCTCTGGGGCCAACGTCCTGACTTTC. This encodes CASSLSSGANVLTF. The sequence is built from TRBV5-1 and TRBJ2-6, with the D gene not confidently named. At the junction V is shortened by 2 bases and J by 0 bases, with 3 bases in between. The germline V gene sets CDR1 to SGHRS and CDR2 to YFSETQ. Inclusive of the bounding cysteine and phenylalanine, the CDR3 is 14 residues long. Only the CDR3 part of the read is kept: 42 bases, read in frame from the first base.